This entry lists 11 T cell receptor beta chains sequenced from one sample in a study of T cell responses to AZD1222 COVID-19 vaccine. Sequenced by immunoSEQ multiplex PCR; TCRdb stores in-frame clones only, minus some. The sample carries tens of thousands of clones, more than 75% recorded once. The specimen comprised peripheral blood, sampled on day 0 of AZD1222 vaccination. The receptors come from an adult in good health.

V usage is TRBV19 and J usage is TRBJ1-1; TRBD1 agrees at 7 bases. The ends lost 6 bases at V and 0 bases at J; junction bases unmatched: 7. This CDR3 is 15 amino acids long. CDR1 LNHDA and CDR2 SQIVND come from the germline V gene (reference sequence). CDR3 nucleotide sequence: TGTGCCAGTAGGCTCCGGGACAGAATGAACACTGAAGCTTTCTTT. Its protein product is CASRLRDRMNTEAFF.

This clone was counted a single time. The rearrangement links TRBV5-1 to TRBJ2-5; 8 bases align to TRBD1. The germline gives CDR1 SGHRS, CDR2 YFSETQ. This CDR3 has 15 amino acids. J gave up 2 bases and V 0 bases, and 3 bases lay outside the gene matches. The DNA of the CDR3 is TGCGCCAGCAGCTTGGCCAGGGGGCGGCAAGAGACCCAGTACTTC. It codes for CASSLARGRQETQYF.

This chain links TRBV6-5 with TRBJ1-1; tentatively, D is TRBD1 (5 bases). Between the trimmed V and J ends, which lost 8 bases and 5 bases, there was a span of 18 bases. Germline CDR1 reads MNHEY; CDR2 reads SVGAGI. This CDR3 spans 14 amino acids. CDR3 coding DNA: TGTGCCAGCTCCTTTTCGGGGGTTCAAACTGAAGCTTTCTTT. It is translated as CASSFSGVQTEAFF.

The rearrangement joins TRBV5-8 to TRBJ2-1, with 15 nucleotides matching TRBD2. From germline, CDR1 is SGHTS and CDR2 YDEGEE. The junction had 5 bases not matched to a gene; V was cut back by 3 bases and J by 13 bases. This CDR3 contains 14 residues. CDR3 coding DNA: TGTGCCAGCAGCTCCGGACTAGCGGGAGGGCTTCAGTTCTTC. It is translated as CASSSGLAGGLQFF.

The chain links TRBV30 to TRBJ1-2, with a weak D call TRBD1 (5 bases). This CDR3 region has 15 residues. In germline, CDR1 is GTSNPN, CDR2 SVGIG (reference sequence). V was shortened by 2 bases and J by 5 bases, with 18 bases between the two germline ends. In DNA form, the CDR3 reads TGTGCCTGGAGTAAAGGTGTGGGACCGCAATATGGCTACACCTTC. Residues: CAWSKGVGPQYGYTF.

The chain uses TRBV11-2 and TRBJ2-7; 11 nucleotides line up with TRBD2. The CDR3 is made up of 15 amino acids. Per germline, CDR1 SGHAT and CDR2 FQNNGV. J lost 3 bases, V lost 1 base, and 2 bases had no gene match. CDR3 protein: CASSLVGTSGYEQYF. The CDR3 DNA is TGTGCCAGCAGCTTAGTGGGGACTAGCGGCTACGAGCAGTACTTC.

This chain connects TRBV3-1 (or the pseudogene TRBV3-2) to TRBJ2-4; no clear D gene. Germline CDR1 reads LGHDT; CDR2 reads YNNKEL (reference sequence). The germline V and J ends were trimmed by 1 base and 2 bases, with 0 bases remaining between them. The CDR3 runs to 12 residues. The CDR3 sequence is CASSQAKNIQYF. In DNA form, the CDR3 reads TGTGCCAGCAGCCAAGCCAAAAACATTCAGTACTTC.

V usage is TRBV5-6 and J usage is TRBJ2-7; 7 bases agree with TRBD1. The length of the CDR3 is 14 residues. Germline trimming cut 4 bases from V and 3 bases from J; bases unmatched to any gene: 7. Per germline, CDR1 SGHDT and CDR2 YYEEEE. In DNA form, the CDR3 reads TGTGCCAGCAGCCAGCCGGGACAGATCTACGAGCAGTACTTC. Its protein product is CASSQPGQIYEQYF.

CDR3 DNA sequence: TGTGCCAGCAGCGTAGGGGACAGGGGGCCTGGAAACACCATATATTTT. It is translated as CASSVGDRGPGNTIYF. The rearrangement links TRBV9 to TRBJ1-3; 12 positions match TRBD1. Germline CDR1 is SGDLS and CDR2 is YYNGEE. The J segment lost 2 bases and the V segment lost 0 bases, leaving 0 bases of the junction unmatched. The CDR3 spans 16 residues.

The chain uses TRBV7-6 and TRBJ1-4, with D perhaps TRBD1 (6 bases). The germline V gene has CDR1 SGHVS and CDR2 FNYEAQ. The V end was cut by 0 bases, the J end by 8 bases, with 13 bases between. This CDR3 is 15 amino acids long. CDR3 in amino acids: CASSLATGSWEKLFF. DNA for the CDR3: TGTGCCAGCAGCTTAGCAACAGGGAGTTGGGAAAAACTGTTTTTT. Full variable domain (rest looked up from reference TRBV7-6 and TRBJ1-4): GAGVSQSPRYKVTKRGQDVALRCDPISGHVSLYWYRQALGQGPEFLTYFNYEAQQDKSGLPNDRFSAERPEGSISTLTIQRTEQRDSAMYRCASSLATGSWEKLFFGSGTQLSVL.

The sample holds one count of this clone. The chain is built from TRBV3-1 (or the pseudogene TRBV3-2) and TRBJ2-7; possibly TRBD2 for D (6 bases). Germline V lookup: CDR1 LGHDT, CDR2 YNNKEL (reference sequence). Deletions cut 4 bases from V and 2 bases from J, with 12 bases between. This CDR3 has 14 amino acids. CDR3 nucleotide sequence: TGTGCCAGCAGCCTCAGCGGGCGCACCTACGAGCAGTACTTC. Its translation: CASSLSGRTYEQYF.